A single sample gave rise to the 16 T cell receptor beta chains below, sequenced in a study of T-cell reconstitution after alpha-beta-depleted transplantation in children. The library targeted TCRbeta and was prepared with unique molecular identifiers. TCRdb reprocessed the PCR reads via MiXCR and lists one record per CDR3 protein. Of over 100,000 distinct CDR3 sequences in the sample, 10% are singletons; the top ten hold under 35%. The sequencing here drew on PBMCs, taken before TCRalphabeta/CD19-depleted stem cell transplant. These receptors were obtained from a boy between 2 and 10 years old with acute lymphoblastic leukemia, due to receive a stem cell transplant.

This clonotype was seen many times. As DNA, the CDR3 is TGTGCCAGCAGCCGAGGGGGAGGAGCCTACAATGAGCAGTTCTTC. It is translated as CASSRGGGAYNEQFF. The genes are TRBV3-1 and TRBJ2-1; D may be TRBD1 or TRBD2 (6 bases each). The CDR3 consists of 15 residues. Trimming pared 4 bases from V and 2 bases from J, leaving 12 bases between. CDR1 is LGHDT, CDR2 YNNKEL, per germline (reference sequence).

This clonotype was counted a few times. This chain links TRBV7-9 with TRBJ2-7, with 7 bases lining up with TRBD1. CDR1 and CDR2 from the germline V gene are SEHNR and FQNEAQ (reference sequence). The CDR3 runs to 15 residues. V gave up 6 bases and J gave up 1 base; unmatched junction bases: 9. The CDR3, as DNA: TGTGCCAGCAGTTGGGGACAGCCGCTTTCCTACGAGCAGTACTTC. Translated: CASSWGQPLSYEQYF.

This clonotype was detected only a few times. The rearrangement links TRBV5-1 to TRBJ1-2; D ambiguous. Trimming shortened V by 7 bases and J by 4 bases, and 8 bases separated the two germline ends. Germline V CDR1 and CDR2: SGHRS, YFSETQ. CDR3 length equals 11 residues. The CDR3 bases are TGCGCCAGCGGTACCCCCTATGGCTACACCTTC. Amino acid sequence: CASGTPYGYTF.

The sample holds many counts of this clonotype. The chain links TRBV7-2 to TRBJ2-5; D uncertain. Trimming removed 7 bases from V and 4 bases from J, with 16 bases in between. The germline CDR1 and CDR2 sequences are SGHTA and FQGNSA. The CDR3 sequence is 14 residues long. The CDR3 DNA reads TGTGCCAGCACTCAGTCAGAGTGGGGAGAGACCCAGTACTTC. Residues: CASTQSEWGETQYF. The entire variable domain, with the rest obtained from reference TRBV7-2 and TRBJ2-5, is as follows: GAGVSQSPSNKVTEKGKDVELRCDPISGHTALYWYRQSLGQGLEFLIYFQGNSAPDKSGLPSDRFSAERTGGSVSTLTIQRTQQEDSAVYLCASTQSEWGETQYFGPGTRLLVL.

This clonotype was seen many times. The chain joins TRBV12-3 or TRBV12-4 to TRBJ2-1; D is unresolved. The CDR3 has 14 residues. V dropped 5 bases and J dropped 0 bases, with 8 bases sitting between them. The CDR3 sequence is CASSPTPSYNEQFF. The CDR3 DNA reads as TGTGCCAGCAGTCCCACCCCCTCCTACAATGAGCAGTTCTTC.

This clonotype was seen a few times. The CDR3 coding sequence is TGCGCCAGCAGTGCAGGGGGGCGTTTGAACGGGGAGCTGTTTTTT. Translated: CASSAGGRLNGELFF. The rearrangement joins TRBV10-2 to TRBJ2-2; D is perhaps TRBD1 (7 bases). Trimming left V 4 bases short and J 7 bases short, with 16 bases between. Germline loops: CDR1 WSHSY, CDR2 SAAADI. This CDR3 is 15 amino acids long.

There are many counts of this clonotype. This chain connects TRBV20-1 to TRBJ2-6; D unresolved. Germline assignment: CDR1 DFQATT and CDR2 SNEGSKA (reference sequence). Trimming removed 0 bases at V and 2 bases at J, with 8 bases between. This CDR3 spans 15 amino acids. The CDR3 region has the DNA TGCAGTGCTAGAGATCAATGGACTGGGGCCAACGTCCTGACTTTC. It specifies CSARDQWTGANVLTF.

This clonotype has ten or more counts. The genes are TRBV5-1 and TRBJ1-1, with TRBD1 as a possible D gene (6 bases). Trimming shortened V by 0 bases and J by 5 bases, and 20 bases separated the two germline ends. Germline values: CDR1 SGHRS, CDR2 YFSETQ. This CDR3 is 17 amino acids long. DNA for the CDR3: TGCGCCAGCAGCTTGGGGGGGAGAGGGGGAATTGGGACTGAAGCTTTCTTT. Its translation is CASSLGGRGGIGTEAFF.

The CDR3 region is CASSSGGDGNTIYF. Here the CDR3 DNA reads TGCGCCAGCAGCTCGGGGGGCGACGGAAACACCATATATTTT. The V gene is TRBV5-1, the J gene TRBJ1-3; maybe TRBD1 (6 bases). There are 14 residues in the CDR3. V lost 3 bases and J 4 bases, leaving 11 bases between the germline ends. Germline-derived CDR1 and CDR2 are SGHRS and YFSETQ.

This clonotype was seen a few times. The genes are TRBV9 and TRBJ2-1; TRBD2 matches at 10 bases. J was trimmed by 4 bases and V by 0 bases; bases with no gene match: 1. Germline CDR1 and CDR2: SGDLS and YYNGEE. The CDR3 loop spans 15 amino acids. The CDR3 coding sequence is TGTGCCAGCAGCGTAGATAGCGGGAGGTACAATGAGCAGTTCTTC. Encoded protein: CASSVDSGRYNEQFF. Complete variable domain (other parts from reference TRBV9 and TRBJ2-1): DSGVTQTPKHLITATGQRVTLRCSPRSGDLSVYWYQQSLDQGLQFLIQYYNGEERAKGNILERFSAQQFPDLHSELNLSSLELGDSALYFCASSVDSGRYNEQFFGPGTRLTVL.

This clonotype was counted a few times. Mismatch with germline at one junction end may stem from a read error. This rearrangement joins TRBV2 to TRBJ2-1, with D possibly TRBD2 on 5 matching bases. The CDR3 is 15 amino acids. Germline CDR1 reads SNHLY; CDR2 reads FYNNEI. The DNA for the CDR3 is TGTGCCGGCAGCGATCCTCGGGGTTTATACAATGAGCAGTTCTTC. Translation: CAGSDPRGLYNEQFF.

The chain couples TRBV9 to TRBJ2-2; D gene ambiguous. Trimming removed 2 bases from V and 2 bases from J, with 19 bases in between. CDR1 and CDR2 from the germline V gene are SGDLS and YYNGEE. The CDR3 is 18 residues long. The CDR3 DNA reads TGTGCCAGCAGCGTGTTTCCAGGAAGTAACAGCAACACCGGGGAGCTGTTTTTT. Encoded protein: CASSVFPGSNSNTGELFF.

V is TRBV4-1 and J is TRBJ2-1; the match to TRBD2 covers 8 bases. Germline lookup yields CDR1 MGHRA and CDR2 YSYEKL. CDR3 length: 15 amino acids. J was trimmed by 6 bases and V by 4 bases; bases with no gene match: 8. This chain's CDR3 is CASSRGAGVSNEQFF. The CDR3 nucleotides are TGCGCCAGCAGCCGGGGAGCGGGAGTTAGCAATGAGCAGTTCTTC.

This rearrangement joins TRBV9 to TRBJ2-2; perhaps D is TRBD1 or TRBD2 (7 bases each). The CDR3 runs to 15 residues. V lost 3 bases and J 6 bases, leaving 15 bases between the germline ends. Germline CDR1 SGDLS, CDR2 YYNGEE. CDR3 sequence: CASSERQGGAGELFF. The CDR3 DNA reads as TGTGCCAGCAGCGAGCGACAGGGAGGGGCCGGGGAGCTGTTTTTT.

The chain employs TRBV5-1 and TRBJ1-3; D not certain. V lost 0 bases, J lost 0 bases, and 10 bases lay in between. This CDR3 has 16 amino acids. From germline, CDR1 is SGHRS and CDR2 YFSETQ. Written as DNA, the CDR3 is TGCGCCAGCAGCTTGGGTGCAGGAAACTCTGGAAACACCATATATTTT. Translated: CASSLGAGNSGNTIYF.

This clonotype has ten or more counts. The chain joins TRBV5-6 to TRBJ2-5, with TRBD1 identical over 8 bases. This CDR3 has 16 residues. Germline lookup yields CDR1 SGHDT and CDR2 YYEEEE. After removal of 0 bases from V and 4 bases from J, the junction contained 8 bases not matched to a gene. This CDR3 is CASSLVDRVDGETQYF. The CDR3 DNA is TGTGCCAGCAGCTTGGTGGACAGGGTCGACGGAGAGACCCAGTACTTC.